This TCR beta chain was sequenced for a study of yellow fever vaccine responses in identical twins (dated by TCRdb to 2017 to 2018). Broadly, across the study: Focusing on identical twins, the study followed the T cell clones that responded to the vaccine, and did so with precision. Findings and caveats that apply to the study as a whole: According to the authors, the vaccine-induced T cell response in identical twins seemed to be partly convergent and partly specific to each individual.

With regard to this clonotype: The specificity of this receptor is unknown. Base qualities are not recorded, but no much larger clone differs from it by a single base.

Reading the germline V gene gives CDR1 SGHNT and CDR2 YENEEA. Trimming costs V 2 bases and J 4 bases, and their ends lie 3 bases apart. The CDR3 has 13 amino acids, counting the end cysteine and phenylalanine. Solely the CDR3 DNA is kept, with 39 bases framed from the first base. Receptor amplification or capture employed RT-PCR. Sequencing was carried out with an Illumina HiSeq 2500. TCRdb reran the public reads through fastp at Q25 and MiXCR, keeping productive beta chains. Identical CDR3 proteins give one entry, which carries the most common genes and DNA. In this sample the table shows approximately 2,500 distinct CDR3 sequences, about 80% of which occur a single time. In total, the top ten clones hold 8% to 10% of the sample.

The rearrangement joined TRBV11-3 to TRBJ2-6; the D gene is not confidently resolved. The receptor comes from a female donor who received the yellow fever vaccine. The sequencing used T cells from blood (PBMCs), unsorted or a sorted subset (not recorded which), collected before or after yellow fever vaccination (not recorded which). The CDR3 loop reads CASSLSGANVLTF. The DNA is TGTGCCAGCAGCTTATCCGGGGCCAACGTCCTGACTTTC.